This T cell receptor (beta chain) was sequenced during a study of CD8 T cells in ankylosing spondylitis. Whole-study findings and limits: Disease-linked clones reportedly concentrated significantly in matched ankylosing spondylitis synovial fluid. Earlier studies detected some motif variants in reactive arthritis synovial fluid and blood. A TCR beta motif of fewer than ten highly homologous variants seemed to mark ankylosing spondylitis blood.

A quantitative 5'-RACE method, one with molecular barcodes, was used to make TCR beta libraries. In TCRdb, the 5' RACE reads were re-called with MiXCR into one record per CDR3 protein. Of some 100,000 distinct CDR3 sequences detected, roughly 8.3% appear once; the ten largest clones hold nearly 10%. This CDR3 is built from 14 residues. V was shortened by 0 bases and J by 1 base, with 7 bases between the two germline ends. Looked up from germline, CDR1 is SGHVS and CDR2 is FQNEAQ. This clonotype was counted many times. Its antigen is still unknown. The rearrangement joins TRBV7-8 to TRBJ2-7, with D unresolved. Material for sequencing was blood, either unsorted or a sorted T cell fraction (not recorded which). This TCR came from a male donor with ankylosing spondylitis or in good health (not recorded which). CDR3 nucleotides: TGTGCCAGCAGCTTAGCCAAGGTGTCCTACGAGCAGTACTTC. It specifies CASSLAKVSYEQYF. The variable domain in full, completed from reference TRBV7-8 and TRBJ2-7, reads GAGVSQSPRYKVAKRGQDVALRCDPISGHVSLFWYQQALGQGPEFLTYFQNEAQLDKSGLPSDRFFAERPEGSVSTLKIQRTQQEDSAVYLCASSLAKVSYEQYFGPGTRLTVT.